These T cell receptor beta chains were read from a single sample in a study of CD8+CD57+ T cells in acquired aplastic anemia. TCRdb reprocessed the reads with MiXCR, giving one entry per CDR3 protein. The sample has over 250,000 distinct CDR3 sequences; 45% to 65% are singletons. Specimen: sorted CD4+, CD8+, or CD8+CD57+ T cells (not recorded which) from PBMCs. Every receptor here comes from a human donor with aplastic anemia. Both conserved end residues are part of each CDR3. Each record gives: V gene, J gene, D gene, clone size, CDR3 length, CDR3 protein, CDR3 DNA. A D gene is named only where the DNA matches it firmly. Only some rows state a clone size, as once, few, many or a class for expanded clones.

V: TRBV10-3
J: TRBJ2-3
D: TRBD2
size: NA
length: 14
CDR3: CATGLAGESDTQYF
DNA: TGTGCCACCGGACTAGCGGGAGAGTCAGATACGCAGTATTTT

V: TRBV12-3/TRBV12-4
J: TRBJ1-5
D: NA
size: once
length: 13
CDR3: CASSLRVAQPQHF
DNA: TGTGCCAGCAGCCTCAGGGTGGCTCAGCCCCAGCATTTT

V: TRBV5-1
J: TRBJ2-7
D: NA
size: NA
length: 15
CDR3: CASSLDWTLTYEQYF
DNA: TGCGCCAGCAGCTTGGATTGGACCCTTACCTACGAGCAGTACTTC

V: TRBV24-1
J: TRBJ2-3
D: TRBD1
size: once
length: 18
CDR3: CATSDSVQGAETTDTQYF
DNA: TGTGCCACCAGTGATTCAGTGCAGGGGGCGGAAACCACAGATACGCAGTATTTT

V: TRBV9
J: TRBJ1-2
D: NA
size: NA
length: 15
CDR3: CASSQDLQGFDGYTF
DNA: TGTGCCAGCAGCCAAGATCTGCAGGGCTTTGACGGCTACACCTTC

V: TRBV12-3/TRBV12-4
J: TRBJ1-1
D: NA
size: NA
length: 16
CDR3: CASTNRAETANTEAFF
DNA: TGCGCCAGCACCAACAGGGCAGAGACAGCGAACACTGAAGCTTTCTTT

V: TRBV2
J: TRBJ1-2
D: TRBD1
size: NA
length: 17
CDR3: CASSDGGQGALNYGYTF
DNA: TGTGCCAGCAGTGACGGTGGACAGGGGGCGCTTAACTATGGCTACACCTTC

V: TRBV12-3/TRBV12-4
J: TRBJ2-7
D: NA
size: many
length: 14
CDR3: CASSLRQPGYEQYF
DNA: TGTGCCAGCAGTTTGCGACAGCCCGGTTACGAGCAGTACTTC

V: TRBV7-8
J: TRBJ1-2
D: NA
size: NA
length: 14
CDR3: CASSLESADTRYTF
DNA: TGTGCCAGCAGCTTAGAGTCGGCGGATACGCGCTACACCTTC

V: TRBV25-1
J: TRBJ1-5
D: NA
size: many
length: 13
CDR3: CASRGVRGEPQHF
DNA: TGTGCCAGCAGGGGCGTCAGGGGAGAGCCCCAGCATTTT

V: TRBV10-3
J: TRBJ2-2
D: TRBD2
size: few
length: 15
CDR3: CAIQAAGLNTGELFF
DNA: TGTGCCATACAAGCGGCGGGACTAAACACCGGGGAGCTGTTTTTT

V: TRBV11-2
J: TRBJ2-3
D: TRBD2
size: many
length: 16
CDR3: CASSPWTSGRGDTQYF
DNA: TGTGCCAGCAGCCCCTGGACTAGCGGGAGAGGTGATACGCAGTATTTT

V: TRBV29-1
J: TRBJ1-5
D: NA
size: once
length: 10
CDR3: CSHGGQPQHF
DNA: TGCAGCCACGGCGGACAGCCCCAGCATTTT

V: TRBV7-2
J: TRBJ2-7
D: NA
size: NA
length: 15
CDR3: CASSLGGGRGHEQYF
DNA: TGTGCCAGCAGCTTAGGGGGAGGTCGAGGACACGAGCAGTACTTC

V: TRBV15
J: TRBJ2-7
D: TRBD1
size: NA
length: 15
CDR3: CATSRAGDSSYGQYF
DNA: TGTGCCACCAGCAGAGCAGGGGACAGCTCCTACGGGCAGTACTTC

V: TRBV14
J: TRBJ1-6
D: TRBD1
size: NA
length: 14
CDR3: CASSPRQGWTPLHF
DNA: TGTGCCAGCAGCCCTAGACAGGGGTGGACACCCCTCCACTTT

V: TRBV5-5
J: TRBJ2-1
D: TRBD2
size: many
length: 16
CDR3: CASTLQGTSGNNEQFF
DNA: TGTGCCAGCACCCTACAGGGGACTAGCGGTAACAATGAGCAGTTCTTC

V: TRBV20-1
J: TRBJ2-7
D: TRBD2
size: once
length: 16
CDR3: CSAKLAGGTVMYEQYF
DNA: TGCAGTGCCAAGCTAGCGGGAGGGACAGTGATGTACGAGCAGTACTTC

V: TRBV12-3/TRBV12-4
J: TRBJ1-1
D: NA
size: once
length: 13
CDR3: CASSSDERAEAFF
DNA: TGTGCCAGCAGTTCGGACGAGAGGGCTGAAGCTTTCTTT

V: TRBV7-2
J: TRBJ2-1
D: TRBD2
size: NA
length: 14
CDR3: CASSFSGRAQEQFF
DNA: TGTGCCAGCAGCTTTAGCGGGAGGGCTCAGGAGCAGTTCTTC

V: TRBV9
J: TRBJ2-3
D: NA
size: many
length: 14
CDR3: CASSPRTGTDTQYF
DNA: TGTGCCAGCAGCCCCCGGACGGGCACAGATACGCAGTATTTT

V: TRBV2
J: TRBJ1-5
D: NA
size: many
length: 13
CDR3: CASNNRLGQPQHF
DNA: TGTGCCAGCAATAATAGGTTAGGACAGCCCCAGCATTTT

V: TRBV20-1
J: TRBJ2-7
D: TRBD2
size: NA
length: 16
CDR3: CSAPKPGTSGAYEQYF
DNA: TGCAGTGCGCCAAAACCCGGGACTAGCGGGGCCTACGAGCAGTACTTC

V: TRBV20-1
J: TRBJ2-7
D: NA
size: NA
length: 14
CDR3: CSARDGFSDFEQYF
DNA: TGCAGTGCTAGAGACGGCTTCTCGGACTTCGAGCAGTACTTC

V: TRBV24-1
J: TRBJ2-7
D: TRBD1
size: few
length: 14
CDR3: CATSEQGTGDEQYF
DNA: TGTGCCACCAGTGAGCAAGGGACAGGGGACGAGCAGTACTTC

V: TRBV5-1
J: TRBJ2-2
D: TRBD1
size: many
length: 19
CDR3: CASSLGLRDRGPNTGELFF
DNA: TGCGCCAGCAGCTTGGGGCTCCGGGACAGGGGGCCGAACACCGGGGAGCTGTTTTTT

V: TRBV5-1
J: TRBJ1-2
D: TRBD1
size: NA
length: 14
CDR3: CASSYLTGADGYTF
DNA: TGCGCCAGCAGCTACTTAACAGGGGCAGACGGCTACACCTTC

V: TRBV5-1
J: TRBJ1-2
D: NA
size: NA
length: 15
CDR3: CASSLGAPGAYGYTF
DNA: TGCGCCAGCAGCTTGGGAGCCCCGGGGGCTTATGGCTACACCTTC

V: TRBV29-1
J: TRBJ1-1
D: NA
size: NA
length: 13
CDR3: CSVSGQPNTEAFF
DNA: TGCAGCGTTAGCGGACAGCCGAACACTGAAGCTTTCTTT

V: TRBV20-1
J: TRBJ1-2
D: NA
size: NA
length: 13
CDR3: CSAAPIQGVGYTF
DNA: TGCAGTGCCGCACCTATCCAGGGTGTTGGCTACACCTTC

V: TRBV7-3
J: TRBJ2-7
D: NA
size: NA
length: 14
CDR3: CASSPEQGSYEQYF
DNA: TGTGCCAGCAGCCCCGAACAGGGATCCTACGAGCAGTACTTC

V: TRBV19
J: TRBJ1-5
D: NA
size: many
length: 15
CDR3: CASSIGGYSNQPQHF
DNA: TGTGCCAGTAGTATAGGGGGATATAGCAATCAGCCCCAGCATTTT

V: TRBV15
J: TRBJ2-7
D: TRBD2
size: few
length: 16
CDR3: CATSRDRGVGDLQQYF
DNA: TGTGCCACCAGCAGAGATCGGGGGGTGGGGGACCTCCAGCAGTACTTC

V: TRBV19
J: TRBJ1-5
D: NA
size: NA
length: 14
CDR3: CAIGTGGSNQPQHF
DNA: TGTGCCATTGGGACCGGGGGTAGCAATCAGCCCCAGCATTTT

V: TRBV20-1
J: TRBJ1-4
D: TRBD1
size: NA
length: 15
CDR3: CSAPNRQGLNEKLFF
DNA: TGCAGTGCACCAAACAGACAGGGCCTTAATGAAAAACTGTTTTTT

V: TRBV15
J: TRBJ2-3
D: TRBD2
size: NA
length: 16
CDR3: CATSPVLASGADTQYF
DNA: TGTGCCACCAGCCCTGTACTAGCGAGTGGGGCGGATACGCAGTATTTT

V: TRBV5-1
J: TRBJ2-1
D: NA
size: NA
length: 13
CDR3: CASSPADGAEQFF
DNA: TGCGCCAGCAGCCCGGCGGACGGGGCCGAGCAGTTCTTC

V: TRBV19
J: TRBJ2-7
D: NA
size: NA
length: 13
CDR3: CASNDGATREQYF
DNA: TGTGCCAGTAATGACGGGGCGACACGGGAGCAGTACTTC

V: TRBV4-3
J: TRBJ2-5
D: NA
size: few
length: 13
CDR3: CASSPGGHETQYF
DNA: TGCGCCAGCAGCCCCGGGGGGCACGAGACCCAGTACTTC

V: TRBV27
J: TRBJ1-1
D: NA
size: NA
length: 14
CDR3: CASGMTVGNPEAFF
DNA: TGTGCCAGCGGTATGACAGTCGGGAACCCTGAAGCTTTCTTT

V: TRBV12-3/TRBV12-4
J: TRBJ2-4
D: TRBD2
size: NA
length: 15
CDR3: CASSLGGRAKNIQYF
DNA: TGTGCCAGCAGTTTGGGAGGGCGGGCTAAAAACATTCAGTACTTC

V: TRBV7-6
J: TRBJ2-1
D: TRBD2
size: NA
length: 14
CDR3: CASTSPGLAAEQFF
DNA: TGTGCCAGCACCTCTCCGGGACTAGCGGCTGAGCAGTTCTTC

V: TRBV19
J: TRBJ1-2
D: NA
size: many
length: 13
CDR3: CASMDRPNYGYTF
DNA: TGTGCCAGCATGGACAGACCTAACTATGGCTACACCTTC

V: TRBV10-3
J: TRBJ2-3
D: TRBD2
size: NA
length: 17
CDR3: CAISESGLAGTSDTQYF
DNA: TGTGCCATCAGTGAGTCAGGACTAGCGGGGACATCAGATACGCAGTATTTT

V: TRBV4-2
J: TRBJ1-5
D: NA
size: many
length: 15
CDR3: CASSPGRAGVQPQHF
DNA: TGTGCCAGCAGCCCCGGCAGGGCGGGAGTCCAGCCCCAGCATTTT

V: TRBV12-3/TRBV12-4
J: TRBJ1-5
D: NA
size: NA
length: 10
CDR3: CASSSQAQHF
DNA: TGTGCCAGCAGTTCACAGGCCCAGCATTTT

V: TRBV4-2
J: TRBJ2-7
D: NA
size: once
length: 15
CDR3: CASSPRTETAYEQYF
DNA: TGTGCCAGCAGCCCCAGGACGGAGACAGCCTACGAGCAGTACTTC

V: TRBV7-9
J: TRBJ2-7
D: TRBD2
size: NA
length: 16
CDR3: CASSPRASGMSYEQYF
DNA: TGTGCCAGCAGCCCCCGGGCTAGCGGGATGTCTTACGAGCAGTACTTC

V: TRBV2
J: TRBJ2-3
D: TRBD1
size: many
length: 14
CDR3: CASSGQGSTDTQYF
DNA: TGTGCCAGCAGTGGACAGGGTAGCACAGATACGCAGTATTTT

V: TRBV7-8
J: TRBJ2-1
D: NA
size: once
length: 14
CDR3: CASSLVGIRNEQFF
DNA: TGTGCCAGCAGCTTAGTGGGGATCAGAAATGAGCAGTTCTTC

V: TRBV6-1
J: TRBJ1-6
D: NA
size: many
length: 13
CDR3: CASTGPANSPLHF
DNA: TGTGCCAGCACGGGGCCGGCGAATTCACCCCTCCACTTT

V: TRBV2
J: TRBJ2-1
D: TRBD2
size: NA
length: 16
CDR3: CASSEGLAGGPGEQFF
DNA: TGTGCCAGCAGTGAGGGACTAGCGGGGGGGCCGGGTGAGCAGTTCTTC

V: TRBV6-6
J: TRBJ2-1
D: TRBD2
size: NA
length: 17
CDR3: CASSYSPAGGIYNEQFF
DNA: TGTGCCAGCAGTTACTCGCCTGCGGGGGGCATCTACAATGAGCAGTTCTTC